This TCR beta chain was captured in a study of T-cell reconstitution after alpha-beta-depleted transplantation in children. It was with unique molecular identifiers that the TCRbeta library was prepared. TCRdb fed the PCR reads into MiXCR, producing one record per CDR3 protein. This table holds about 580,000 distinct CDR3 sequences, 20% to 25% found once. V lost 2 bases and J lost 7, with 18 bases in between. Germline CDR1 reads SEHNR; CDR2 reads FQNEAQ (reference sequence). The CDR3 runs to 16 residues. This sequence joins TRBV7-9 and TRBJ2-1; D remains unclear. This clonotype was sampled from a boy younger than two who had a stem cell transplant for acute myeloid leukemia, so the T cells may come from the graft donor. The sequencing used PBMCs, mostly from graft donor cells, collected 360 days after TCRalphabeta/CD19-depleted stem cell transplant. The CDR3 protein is CASSLKAPGARNEQFF. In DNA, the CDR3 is TGTGCCAGCAGCTTAAAGGCCCCGGGCGCCCGAAATGAGCAGTTCTTC.